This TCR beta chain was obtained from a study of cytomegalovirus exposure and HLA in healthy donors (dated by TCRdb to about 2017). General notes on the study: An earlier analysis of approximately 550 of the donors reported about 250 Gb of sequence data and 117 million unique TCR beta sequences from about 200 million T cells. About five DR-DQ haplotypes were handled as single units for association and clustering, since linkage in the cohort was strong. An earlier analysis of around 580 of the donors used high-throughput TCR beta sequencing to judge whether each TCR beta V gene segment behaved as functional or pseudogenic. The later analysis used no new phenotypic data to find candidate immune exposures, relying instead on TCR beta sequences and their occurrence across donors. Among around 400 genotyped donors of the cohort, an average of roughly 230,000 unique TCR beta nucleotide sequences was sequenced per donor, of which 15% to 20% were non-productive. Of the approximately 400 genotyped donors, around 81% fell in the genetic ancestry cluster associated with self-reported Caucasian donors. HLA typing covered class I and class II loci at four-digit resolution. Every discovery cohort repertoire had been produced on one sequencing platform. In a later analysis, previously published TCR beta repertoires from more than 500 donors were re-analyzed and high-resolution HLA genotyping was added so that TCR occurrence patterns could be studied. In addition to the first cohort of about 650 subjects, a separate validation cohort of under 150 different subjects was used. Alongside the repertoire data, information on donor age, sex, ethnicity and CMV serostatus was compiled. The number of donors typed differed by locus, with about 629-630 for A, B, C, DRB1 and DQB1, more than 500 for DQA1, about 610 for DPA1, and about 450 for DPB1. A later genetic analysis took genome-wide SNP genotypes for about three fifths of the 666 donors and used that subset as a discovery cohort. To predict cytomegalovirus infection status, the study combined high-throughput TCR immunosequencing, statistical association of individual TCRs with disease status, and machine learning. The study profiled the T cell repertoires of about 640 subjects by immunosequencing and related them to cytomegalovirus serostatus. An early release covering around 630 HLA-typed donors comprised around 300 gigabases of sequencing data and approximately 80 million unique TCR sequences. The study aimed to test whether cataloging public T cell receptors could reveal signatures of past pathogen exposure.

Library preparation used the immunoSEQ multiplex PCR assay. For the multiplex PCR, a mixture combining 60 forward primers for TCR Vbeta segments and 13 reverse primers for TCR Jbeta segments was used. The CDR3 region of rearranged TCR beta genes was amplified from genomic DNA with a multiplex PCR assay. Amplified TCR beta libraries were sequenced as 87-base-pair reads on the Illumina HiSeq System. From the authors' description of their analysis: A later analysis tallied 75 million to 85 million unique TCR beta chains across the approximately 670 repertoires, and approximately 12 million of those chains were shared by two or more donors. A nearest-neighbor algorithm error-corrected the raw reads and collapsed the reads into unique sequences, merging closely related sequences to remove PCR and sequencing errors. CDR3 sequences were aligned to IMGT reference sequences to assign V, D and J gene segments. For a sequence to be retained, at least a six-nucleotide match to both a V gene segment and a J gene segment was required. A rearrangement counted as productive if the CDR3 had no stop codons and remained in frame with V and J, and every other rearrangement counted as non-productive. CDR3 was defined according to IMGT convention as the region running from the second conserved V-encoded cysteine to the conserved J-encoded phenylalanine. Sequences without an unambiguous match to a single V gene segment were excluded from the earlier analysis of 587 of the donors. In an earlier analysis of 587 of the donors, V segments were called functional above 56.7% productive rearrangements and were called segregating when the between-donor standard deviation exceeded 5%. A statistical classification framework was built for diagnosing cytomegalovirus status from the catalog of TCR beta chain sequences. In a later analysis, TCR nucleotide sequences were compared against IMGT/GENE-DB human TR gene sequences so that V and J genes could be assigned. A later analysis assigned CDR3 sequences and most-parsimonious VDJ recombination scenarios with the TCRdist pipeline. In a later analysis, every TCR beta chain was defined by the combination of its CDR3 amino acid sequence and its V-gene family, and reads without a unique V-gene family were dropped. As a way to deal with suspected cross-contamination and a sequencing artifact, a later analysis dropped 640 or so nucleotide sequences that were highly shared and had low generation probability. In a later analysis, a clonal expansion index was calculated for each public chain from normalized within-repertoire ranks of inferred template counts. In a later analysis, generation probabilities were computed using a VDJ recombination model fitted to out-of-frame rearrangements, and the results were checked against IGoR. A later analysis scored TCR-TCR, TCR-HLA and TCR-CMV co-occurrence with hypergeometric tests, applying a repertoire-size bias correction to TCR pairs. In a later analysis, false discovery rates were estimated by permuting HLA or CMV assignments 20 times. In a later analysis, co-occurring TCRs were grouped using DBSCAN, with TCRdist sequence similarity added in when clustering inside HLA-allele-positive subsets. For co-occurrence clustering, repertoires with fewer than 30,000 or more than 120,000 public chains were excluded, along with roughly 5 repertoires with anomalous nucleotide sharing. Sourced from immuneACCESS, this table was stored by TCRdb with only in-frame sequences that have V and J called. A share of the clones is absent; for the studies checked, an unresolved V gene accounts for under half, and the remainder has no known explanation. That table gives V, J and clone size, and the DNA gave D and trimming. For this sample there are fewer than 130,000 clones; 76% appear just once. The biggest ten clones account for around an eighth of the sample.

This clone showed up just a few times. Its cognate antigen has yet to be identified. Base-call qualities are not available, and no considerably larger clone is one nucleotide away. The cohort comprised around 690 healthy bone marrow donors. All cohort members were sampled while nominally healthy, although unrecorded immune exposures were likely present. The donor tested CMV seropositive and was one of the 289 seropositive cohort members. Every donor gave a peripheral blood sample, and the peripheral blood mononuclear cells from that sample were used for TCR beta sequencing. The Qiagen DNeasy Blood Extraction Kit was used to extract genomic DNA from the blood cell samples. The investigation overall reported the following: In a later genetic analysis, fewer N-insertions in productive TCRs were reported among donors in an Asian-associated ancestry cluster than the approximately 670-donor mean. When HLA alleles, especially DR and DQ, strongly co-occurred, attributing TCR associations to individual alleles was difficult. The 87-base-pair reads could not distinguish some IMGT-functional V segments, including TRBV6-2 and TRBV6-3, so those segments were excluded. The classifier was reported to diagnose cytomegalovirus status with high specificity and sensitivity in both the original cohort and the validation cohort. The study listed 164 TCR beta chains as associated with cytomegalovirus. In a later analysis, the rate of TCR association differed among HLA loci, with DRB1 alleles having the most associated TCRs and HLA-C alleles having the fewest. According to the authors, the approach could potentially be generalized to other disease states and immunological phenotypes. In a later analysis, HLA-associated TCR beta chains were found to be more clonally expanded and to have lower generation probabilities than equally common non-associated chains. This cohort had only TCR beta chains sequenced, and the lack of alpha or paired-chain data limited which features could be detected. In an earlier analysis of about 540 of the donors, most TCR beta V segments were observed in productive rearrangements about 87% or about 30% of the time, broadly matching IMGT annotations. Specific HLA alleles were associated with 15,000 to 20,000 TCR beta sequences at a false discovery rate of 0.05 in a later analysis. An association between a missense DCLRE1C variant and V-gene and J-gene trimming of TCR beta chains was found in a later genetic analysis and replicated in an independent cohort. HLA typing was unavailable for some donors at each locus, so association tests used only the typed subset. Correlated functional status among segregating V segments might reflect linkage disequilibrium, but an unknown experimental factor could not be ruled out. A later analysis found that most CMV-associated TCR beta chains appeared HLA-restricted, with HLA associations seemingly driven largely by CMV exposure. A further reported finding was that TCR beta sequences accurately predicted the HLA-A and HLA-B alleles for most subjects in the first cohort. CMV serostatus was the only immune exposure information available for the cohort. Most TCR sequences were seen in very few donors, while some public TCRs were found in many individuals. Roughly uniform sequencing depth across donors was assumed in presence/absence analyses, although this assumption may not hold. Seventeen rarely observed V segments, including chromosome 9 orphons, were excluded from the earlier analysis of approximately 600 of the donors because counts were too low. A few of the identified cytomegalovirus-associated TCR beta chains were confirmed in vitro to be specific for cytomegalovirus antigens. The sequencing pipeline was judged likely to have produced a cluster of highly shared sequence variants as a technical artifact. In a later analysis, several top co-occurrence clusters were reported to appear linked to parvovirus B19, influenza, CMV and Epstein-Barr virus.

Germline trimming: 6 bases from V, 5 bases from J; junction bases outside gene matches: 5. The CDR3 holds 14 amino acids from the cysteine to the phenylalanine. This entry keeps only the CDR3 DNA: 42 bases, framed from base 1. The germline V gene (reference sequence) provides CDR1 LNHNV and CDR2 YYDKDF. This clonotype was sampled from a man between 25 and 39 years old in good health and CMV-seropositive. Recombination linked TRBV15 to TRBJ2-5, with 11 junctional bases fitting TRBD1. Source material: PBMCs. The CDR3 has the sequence CATRRTGGGETQYF. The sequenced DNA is TGTGCCACCAGAAGGACAGGGGGCGGTGAGACCCAGTACTTC.